A single sample gave rise to the 28 T cell receptor beta chains below, sequenced in a study of T cells in localized non-small cell lung cancer. TCRdb keeps only in-frame clones here, not all; method: immunoSEQ multiplex PCR. The table records approximately 20,000 clones, around 84% of them present only once. This material consisted of peripheral blood, taken before any cancer treatment. These receptors all come from a man aged 35 to 70 with stage I lung adenocarcinoma.

The gene calls are TRBV29-1 and TRBJ2-4; D tentatively fits TRBD1 or TRBD2 (5 bases each). This CDR3 is built from 20 residues. Trimming took 4 bases from V and 3 from J, leaving 31 bases between them. The germline CDR1 and CDR2 sequences are SQVTM and ANQGSEA. The DNA of the CDR3 is TGCAGCGTTGGTGGCCGGGGCTCCAGAGTCGGGTCCCAGGGCAAAAACATTCAGTACTTC. Its protein is CSVGGRGSRVGSQGKNIQYF.

This chain uses TRBV5-1 with TRBJ2-3, with 7 bases lining up with TRBD1. Germline V gene data show CDR1 as SGHRS and CDR2 as YFSETQ. The V segment lost 4 bases and the J segment 1 base; nucleotides outside the gene matches: 6. The CDR3 has 15 amino acids. As DNA, the CDR3 is TGCGCCAGCAGCGTACAGGGGCCACGCACAGATACGCAGTATTTT. Its protein is CASSVQGPRTDTQYF.

J is TRBJ1-1 and V is TRBV5-1; D call uncertain. CDR3 length equals 14 residues. The ends were cut back, 6 bases at V and 0 bases at J, with 12 bases in the middle. Per the germline V gene, CDR1 is SGHRS and CDR2 is YFSETQ. Here the CDR3 DNA reads TGCGCCAGCACTGAGGATTGGGTGAACACTGAAGCTTTCTTT. Residues: CASTEDWVNTEAFF.

This rearrangement joins TRBV7-3 to TRBJ2-1; a weak D match, TRBD2 (5 bases). Germline V CDR1 and CDR2: SGHTA, FQGTGA. Deletions cut 3 bases from V and 4 bases from J, with 13 bases between. This CDR3 region has 15 residues. The CDR3 here is CASSLVGGPYNEQFF. CDR3 bases: TGTGCCAGCAGCTTGGTTGGCGGGCCTTACAATGAGCAGTTCTTC.

In nucleotides, the CDR3 is TGTGCCAGCAGTGACAGACCCTATGGCTACACCTTC. It translates to CASSDRPYGYTF. The genes are TRBV6-5 and TRBJ1-2; D is possibly TRBD1 (5 bases). Trimming took 5 bases from V and 4 from J, leaving 8 bases between them. Germline loops: CDR1 MNHEY, CDR2 SVGAGI. The CDR3 is made up of 12 amino acids.

The rearrangement uses TRBV28 and TRBJ2-3; tentative D call: TRBD1 (6 bases). This CDR3 is 14 amino acids long. From germline, CDR1 is MDHEN and CDR2 SYDVKM. V lost 6 bases and J 2 bases, leaving 12 bases between the germline ends. The CDR3 coding sequence is TGTGCCAGCAGGGACGGACAGTTCACAGATACGCAGTATTTT. It specifies CASRDGQFTDTQYF.

CDR3 in DNA: TGTGCCAGCTCACAGGGACAGGGGAGGGCCCTAGCCAAAAACATTCAGTACTTC. This gives the protein CASSQGQGRALAKNIQYF. V and J are TRBV18 and TRBJ2-4, with 10 bases identical to TRBD1. With 4 bases clipped from V and 0 bases from J, the junction kept 9 bases outside the gene matches. This CDR3 has 18 amino acids. The germline CDR1 and CDR2 sequences are KGHSH and LQKENI.

V and J are TRBV6-6 and TRBJ2-2; D is uncertain. The CDR3 has 15 residues. Trimming cost V 4 bases and J 4 bases, with 13 bases left between them. In germline, CDR1 is MNHNY, CDR2 SVGAGI (reference sequence). CDR3: CASSSASIGTGELFF. CDR3 DNA: TGTGCCAGCAGTTCTGCTAGTATCGGCACCGGGGAGCTGTTTTTT.

The chain recombines TRBV7-6 with TRBJ2-3, with 7 positions matching TRBD2. This CDR3 has 17 amino acids. V gave up 1 base and J gave up 4 bases; unmatched junction bases: 11. Germline V gene lookup returns CDR1 SGHVS and CDR2 FNYEAQ. The chain's CDR3 is CASSLVVGGSGADTQYF. CDR3 DNA sequence: TGTGCCAGCAGCTTAGTGGTTGGCGGGAGCGGTGCAGATACGCAGTATTTT. The entire variable domain, with the rest obtained from reference TRBV7-6 and TRBJ2-3, is as follows: GAGVSQSPRYKVTKRGQDVALRCDPISGHVSLYWYRQALGQGPEFLTYFNYEAQQDKSGLPNDRFSAERPEGSISTLTIQRTEQRDSAMYRCASSLVVGGSGADTQYFGPGTRLTVL.

This clone was seen just once. The rearrangement links TRBV27 to TRBJ1-2; a possible D gene is TRBD1 (5 bases). Trimming removed 5 bases from V and 8 bases from J, with 15 bases in between. The CDR3 has 13 residues. Germline-derived CDR1 and CDR2 are MNHEY and SMNVEV (reference sequence). The CDR3 DNA reads TGTGCCAGCAGTAGCGTGGGGGTGGACGGCTACACCTTC. Its translation: CASSSVGVDGYTF.

DNA of the CDR3: TGTGCCAGTAGTATCCCCTTGGGAAGCGGGGCTCAGCCCCAGCATTTT. Protein sequence: CASSIPLGSGAQPQHF. The rearrangement links TRBV19 to TRBJ1-5, with D possibly matching TRBD1 (5 bases). Germline CDR1 and CDR2: LNHDA and SQIVND (reference sequence). Trimming pared 3 bases from V and 6 bases from J, leaving 18 bases between. The CDR3 runs 16 residues. Filled out from reference TRBV19 and TRBJ1-5, the complete variable domain reads DGGITQSPKYLFRKEGQNVTLSCEQNLNHDAMYWYRQDPGQGLRLIYYSQIVNDFQKGDIAEGYSVSREKKESFPLTVTSAQKNPTAFYLCASSIPLGSGAQPQHFGDGTRLSIL.

The chain has TRBV9 and TRBJ2-2; TRBD1 matches 9 bases. The V segment lost 4 bases and the J segment 5 bases; nucleotides outside the gene matches: 3. Per germline, CDR1 SGDLS and CDR2 YYNGEE. CDR3 size: 14 residues. CDR3 sequence (DNA): TGTGCCAGCAGCCTGGACAGGGGTACCGGGGAGCTGTTTTTT. This codes for CASSLDRGTGELFF.

The chain has TRBV5-1 and TRBJ2-6; the match to TRBD2 covers 15 bases. V dropped 4 bases and J dropped 4; count of bases not matched to a gene: 9. The CDR3 is 19 amino acids. Germline V gives CDR1 SGHRS, CDR2 YFSETQ. The CDR3 DNA sequence: TGCGCCAGCAGCCCGCGGACTAGCGGGGGGGCAAGAGGGGCCAACGTCCTGACTTTC. The encoded protein is CASSPRTSGGARGANVLTF.

This chain connects TRBV6-4 to TRBJ2-1; tentatively, D is TRBD1 (5 bases). The CDR3 totals 15 residues. From germline, CDR1 is MRHNA and CDR2 SNTAGT. Trimming left V 3 bases short and J 0 bases short, with 9 bases between. CDR3 nucleotides: TGTGCCAGCAGTGAAGGGGCGAGCTCCTACAATGAGCAGTTCTTC. Translated: CASSEGASSYNEQFF.

CDR3 DNA: TGTGCCAGTCGAGACAGGGGGCGAAGTTCAAATTCACCCCTCCACTTT. Its translation: CASRDRGRSSNSPLHF. The chain joins TRBV19 to TRBJ1-6, with TRBD1 identical over 10 bases. The CDR3 contains 16 residues. Germline V gene data show CDR1 as LNHDA and CDR2 as SQIVND (reference sequence). With 8 bases clipped from V and 7 bases from J, the junction kept 11 bases outside the gene matches. Combining the CDR3 with reference TRBV19 and TRBJ1-6 gives the whole variable domain DGGITQSPKYLFRKEGQNVTLSCEQNLNHDAMYWYRQDPGQGLRLIYYSQIVNDFQKGDIAEGYSVSREKKESFPLTVTSAQKNPTAFYLCASRDRGRSSNSPLHFGNGTRLTVT.

The chain combines TRBV5-1 with TRBJ2-1; D may be TRBD2 (6 bases). V was trimmed by 4 bases and J by 9 bases, leaving 20 bases between them. Germline V gene lookup returns CDR1 SGHRS and CDR2 YFSETQ. The CDR3 length is 15 residues. CDR3 in DNA: TGCGCCAGCAGCCGTTCGGGTAGCGCTAGCGCTGAGCAGTTCTTC. Translation: CASSRSGSASAEQFF.

The chain uses TRBV7-9 and TRBJ1-1; 12 nucleotides agree with TRBD1. Germline loops: CDR1 SEHNR, CDR2 FQNEAQ (reference sequence). The V and J ends lost 4 bases and 4 bases, in that order; junction bases with no gene match: 16. The CDR3 spans 19 residues. The CDR3 sequence is CASSSAVSGQGALGTEAFF. The CDR3 DNA is TGTGCCAGCAGCTCCGCCGTATCGGGACAGGGGGCTCTGGGCACTGAAGCTTTCTTT.

This clone showed up just a few times. This rearrangement joins TRBV7-2 to TRBJ1-2; D is uncertain. The germline CDR1 and CDR2 sequences are SGHTA and FQGNSA. The CDR3 consists of 14 residues. Trimming took 0 bases from V and 2 from J, leaving 7 bases between them. This CDR3 reads CASSLARENYGYTF. CDR3 nucleotides: TGTGCCAGCAGCTTAGCTCGAGAGAACTATGGCTACACCTTC.

In this sample, this clone turned up once. One junction end does not reproduce the germline sequence, and a read error may be involved. The chain carries TRBV10-3 and TRBJ2-5; TRBD2 agrees at 7 bases. The CDR3 length is 16 residues. Germline V gene sequence: CDR1 ENHRY, CDR2 SYGVKD. This chain's CDR3 is CASSYSSGATQETQYF. CDR3 coding DNA: TGTGCCAGCAGTTACAGCAGCGGGGCCACCCAAGAGACCCAGTACTTC.

The V call is TRBV29-1, the J call TRBJ2-4, with D perhaps TRBD2 (5 bases). V lost 6 bases and J lost 6, with 12 bases in between. Germline V gene data show CDR1 as SQVTM and CDR2 as ANQGSEA. CDR3 size: 12 residues. The CDR3 spells CSVADYSNIQYF. In DNA form, the CDR3 reads TGCAGCGTCGCCGACTATTCAAACATTCAGTACTTC.

Here the CDR3 reads CASSLGLAGGLGELFF. In DNA, the CDR3 is TGTGCCAGCAGCCTCGGACTAGCGGGAGGCCTAGGGGAGCTGTTTTTT. The genes are TRBV7-2 and TRBJ2-2, with 14 bases that match TRBD2. Germline assignment: CDR1 SGHTA and CDR2 FQGNSA. Trimming took 5 bases from V and 8 from J; bases not matched to a gene: 7. The CDR3 runs to 16 residues.

J is TRBJ2-7 and V is TRBV21-1; TRBD2, the table's D call, was not compared with the DNA. TRBV21-1 constitutes a pseudogene. The CDR3 is 14 residues long. The CDR3 loop reads CASSEKRVRHEQYF. CDR3 nucleotides: TGTGCCAGCAGCGAGAAGCGGGTTCGACACGAGCAGTACTTC.

The CDR3 loop reads CASSVGLRQDYNEQFF. The CDR3 DNA reads TGTGCCAGCAGCGTAGGCCTGAGACAGGACTACAATGAGCAGTTCTTC. The V and J genes are TRBV9 and TRBJ2-1; perhaps TRBD1 as D (6 bases). V gave up 0 bases and J gave up 3 bases, with 13 bases separating them. In germline, CDR1 is SGDLS, CDR2 YYNGEE. The CDR3 covers 16 residues. Full variable domain (rest looked up from reference TRBV9 and TRBJ2-1): DSGVTQTPKHLITATGQRVTLRCSPRSGDLSVYWYQQSLDQGLQFLIQYYNGEERAKGNILERFSAQQFPDLHSELNLSSLELGDSALYFCASSVGLRQDYNEQFFGPGTRLTVL.

The CDR3 coding sequence is TGTGCCAGCAGGGGCCTAAGGAATACGCAGTATTTT. It codes for CASRGLRNTQYF. The rearrangement joins TRBV2 to TRBJ2-3, with D unresolved. V was trimmed by 6 bases and J by 7 bases, leaving 11 bases between them. Germline V lookup: CDR1 SNHLY, CDR2 FYNNEI. The CDR3 spans 12 residues.

The chain carries TRBV28 and TRBJ1-2; a weak D match, TRBD1 (6 bases). In germline, CDR1 is MDHEN, CDR2 SYDVKM. Trimming left V 2 bases short and J 4 bases short, with 11 bases between. This CDR3 contains 14 residues. The CDR3 sequence is CASSLTGTRYGYTF. Here the CDR3 DNA reads TGTGCCAGCAGTTTAACCGGGACACGCTATGGCTACACCTTC.

This clone was seen more than once but under ten times. V usage is TRBV7-9 and J usage is TRBJ2-7; D remains unclear. Trimming pared 0 bases from V and 9 bases from J, leaving 9 bases between. Germline V lookup: CDR1 SEHNR, CDR2 FQNEAQ (reference sequence). The CDR3 has 12 amino acids. Here the CDR3 reads CASSLAPSGQYF. In DNA, the CDR3 is TGTGCCAGCAGCTTAGCCCCCAGTGGGCAGTACTTC.

This chain joins TRBV7-2 and TRBJ1-5, with a tentative D call TRBD1 (5 bases). The germline gives CDR1 SGHTA, CDR2 FQGNSA. This CDR3 region has 15 residues. The V end was cut by 1 base, the J end by 4 bases, with 11 bases between. The chain's CDR3 is CASSLGAGWNQPQHF. DNA for the CDR3: TGTGCCAGCAGCTTAGGGGCAGGGTGGAATCAGCCCCAGCATTTT.

The chain is built from TRBV5-4 and TRBJ2-7; TRBD2 is a possible D gene (6 bases). Between the trimmed V and J ends, which lost 0 bases and 4 bases, there was a span of 14 bases. The CDR3 sequence is 15 residues long. Germline V CDR1 and CDR2: SGHNT, YYREEE (reference sequence). This CDR3 is CASSLAGGTRYEQYF. DNA for the CDR3: TGTGCCAGCAGCTTGGCAGGCGGGACGAGGTACGAGCAGTACTTC.